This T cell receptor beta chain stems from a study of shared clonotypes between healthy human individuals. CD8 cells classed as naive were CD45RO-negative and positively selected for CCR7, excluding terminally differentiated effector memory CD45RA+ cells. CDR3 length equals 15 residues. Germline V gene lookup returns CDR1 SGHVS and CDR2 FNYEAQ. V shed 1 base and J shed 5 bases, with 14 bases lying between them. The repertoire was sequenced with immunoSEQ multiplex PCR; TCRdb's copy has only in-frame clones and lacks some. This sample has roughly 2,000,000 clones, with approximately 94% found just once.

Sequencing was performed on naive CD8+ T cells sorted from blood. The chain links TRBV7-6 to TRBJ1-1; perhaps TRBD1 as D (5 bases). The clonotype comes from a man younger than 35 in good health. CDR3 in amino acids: CASSLDYGRATEAFF. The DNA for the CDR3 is TGTGCCAGCAGCTTAGATTATGGCAGGGCTACTGAAGCTTTCTTT.